The sequence of this T cell receptor (beta chain) was determined in a study of graft-versus-host responses after intestinal transplantation. On the study more broadly: Multivisceral, liver-intestinal, or isolated intestinal grafts went to recipients. Following induction with anti-thymocyte globulin, all recipients were given tacrolimus and steroids for approximately three years.

Method: immunoSEQ multiplex PCR; TCRdb's copy keeps in-frame clones and lacks some. In the table there are over 65,000 clones, around 90% of which are singletons. Losses at the gene ends were 5 bases for V and 3 bases for J; bases not matched to a gene: 11. Germline-derived CDR1 and CDR2 are LNHDA and SQIVND (reference sequence). The CDR3 extends over 16 amino acids. As to this clone: Antigen specificity is unknown.

The V call is TRBV19, the J call TRBJ2-7; 9 positions match TRBD2. The receptor's source is a human donor who was the organ donor for an intestinal transplant. The input for sequencing was unstimulated CD8+ T cells sorted from spleen or lymph node cells, taken before transplant. The CDR3 DNA follows: TGTGCCAGTAGTGCTCCCACTAGCGGGCGTCTCTACGAGCAGTACTTC. Amino acids: CASSAPTSGRLYEQYF.